This T cell receptor (beta chain) was found in a study of blood T cell repertoires in COVID-19. Overall study context: Acute and convalescent COVID-19 specimens originated in the United States, Italy and Spain.

Libraries were prepared by immunoSEQ multiplex PCR; TCRdb keeps only in-frame clonotypes and omits some of them. The sample shows 150,000 to 200,000 clones, approximately 88% of them seen only once. This clone was detected once. Participant-given clinical history determined each cohort assignment. The V gene end was trimmed by 7 bases and the J gene end by 4 bases; junction bases not matched to a gene: 6. In germline, CDR1 is SNHLY, CDR2 FYNNEI. CDR3 length: 13 residues. The origin of this receptor is a woman between 55 and 75 years old who had recovered from COVID-19. J is TRBJ1-2 and V is TRBV2, with TRBD1 matching 7 bases. The sequencing sample was made of PBMCs or T cells enriched from blood (not recorded which). The CDR3 bases are TGTGCCAGCACCCAGGGGGTATTCTATGGCTACACCTTC. Its protein product is CASTQGVFYGYTF.